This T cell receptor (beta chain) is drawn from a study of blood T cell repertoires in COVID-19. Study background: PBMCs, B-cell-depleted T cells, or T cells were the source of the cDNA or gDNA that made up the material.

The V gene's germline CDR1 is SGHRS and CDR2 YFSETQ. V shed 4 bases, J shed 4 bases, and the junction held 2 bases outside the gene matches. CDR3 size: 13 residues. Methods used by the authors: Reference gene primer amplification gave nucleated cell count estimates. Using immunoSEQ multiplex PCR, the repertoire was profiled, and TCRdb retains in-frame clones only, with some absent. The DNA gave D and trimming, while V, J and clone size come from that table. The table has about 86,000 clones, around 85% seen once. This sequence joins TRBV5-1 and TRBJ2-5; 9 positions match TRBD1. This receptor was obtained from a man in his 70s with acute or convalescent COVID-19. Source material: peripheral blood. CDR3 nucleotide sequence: TGCGCCAGCAGCCGGGACAGGGCAGAGACCCAGTACTTC. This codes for CASSRDRAETQYF.